A single sample is the source of the 19 T cell receptor beta chains below, sequenced in a study of human CD4 T cells and Enterobacteriaceae. Memory CD4+ T cells were sorted as all CD4+ cells except CD45RA+CCR7+CD95- naive cells, over 98% pure. Produced via immunoSEQ multiplex PCR; TCRdb's table is partial and in-frame only. The repertoire holds tens of thousands of clones, about 80% seen once, with around 1.8% in the top ten. Sequenced material: memory CD4+ T cells from blood. These receptors were collected from a human donor in good health.

This clone was recorded once. The chain combines TRBV19 with TRBJ2-2; 14 positions agree with TRBD2. CDR3 length: 17 residues. Germline assignment: CDR1 LNHDA and CDR2 SQIVND (reference sequence). Losses at the gene ends were 4 bases for V and 5 bases for J; bases not matched to a gene: 6. CDR3: CASSTHRLAGGTGELFF. The CDR3 DNA follows: TGTGCCAGTAGTACTCACAGACTAGCGGGGGGGACCGGGGAGCTGTTTTTT.

The V call is TRBV4-2, the J call TRBJ2-3, with 7 bases aligning to TRBD2. Trimming cost V 1 base and J 2 bases; bases outside gene matches: 9. CDR1 and CDR2 (germline): LGHNA, YNFKEQ. The CDR3 loop spans 17 amino acids. The CDR3 reads CASSQGGEGRNTDTQYF. The CDR3 region has the DNA TGTGCCAGCAGCCAAGGGGGGGAGGGCCGAAACACAGATACGCAGTATTTT.

The genes are TRBV2 and TRBJ2-1; 9 positions match TRBD2. The CDR3 runs 15 residues. V lost 6 bases, J lost 2 bases, and 5 bases stayed unmatched. Looked up from germline, CDR1 is SNHLY and CDR2 is FYNNEI. The CDR3 reads CASRVSGSTYNEQFF. The CDR3 DNA follows: TGTGCCAGCAGGGTTAGCGGGAGCACCTACAATGAGCAGTTCTTC.

V and J are TRBV6-1 and TRBJ2-3; D remains unclear. V gave up 4 bases and J gave up 9 bases, with 11 bases separating them. CDR3 length equals 12 residues. CDR1 and CDR2 from the germline V gene are MNHNS and SASEGT. This CDR3 is CASSALPGTQYF. CDR3 nucleotides: TGTGCCAGCAGTGCCCTGCCCGGCACGCAGTATTTT.

The chain couples TRBV6-5 to TRBJ2-2; D unresolved. V was pared by 3 bases and J by 6 bases, with 14 bases between. Germline V CDR1 and CDR2: MNHEY, SVGAGI. This CDR3 comprises 15 residues. CDR3 in DNA: TGTGCCAGCAGTTATAGGTCGGTGTCAGCCGGGGAGCTGTTTTTT. Translated: CASSYRSVSAGELFF.

There are a few counts of this clone. This chain joins TRBV6-6 and TRBJ2-7; TRBD1 or TRBD2 may be the D gene (5 bases each). CDR3 length: 15 residues. V was shortened by 2 bases and J by 0 bases, with 11 bases between the two germline ends. Germline V gene lookup returns CDR1 MNHNY and CDR2 SVGAGI (reference sequence). CDR3 loop: CASSYAGTSSYEQYF. Here the CDR3 DNA reads TGTGCCAGCAGTTACGCCGGGACGAGCTCCTACGAGCAGTACTTC.

J is TRBJ2-3 and V is TRBV6-1, with D tentatively TRBD2 (6 bases). The germline V gene has CDR1 MNHNS and CDR2 SASEGT. The CDR3 length is 15 residues. V lost 6 bases, J lost 1 base, and 14 bases lay in between. In DNA, the CDR3 is TGTGCCAGCAGGAGGGGACTGGACGGCACAGATACGCAGTATTTT. Protein: CASRRGLDGTDTQYF.

This chain links TRBV19 with TRBJ1-1; D is unresolved. The germline V gene has CDR1 LNHDA and CDR2 SQIVND (reference sequence). Trimming stripped 7 bases from V and 0 bases from J, with 15 bases between. This CDR3 comprises 15 residues. The CDR3 DNA reads as TGTGCCAGTATCCCCCCCGGTAAGATGAACACTGAAGCTTTCTTT. Protein product: CASIPPGKMNTEAFF.

This chain connects TRBV29-1 to TRBJ2-5, with D possibly being TRBD1 (6 bases). Trimming shortened V by 7 bases and J by 1 base, and 13 bases separated the two germline ends. The CDR3 consists of 13 residues. Germline V gene lookup returns CDR1 SQVTM and CDR2 ANQGSEA. This CDR3 reads CSANTGFQETQYF. The CDR3, as DNA: TGCAGCGCAAATACAGGGTTCCAAGAGACCCAGTACTTC.

The V gene is TRBV5-1, the J gene TRBJ2-1, with 10 bases identical to TRBD2. Germline CDR1 is SGHRS and CDR2 is YFSETQ. The CDR3 length is 14 residues. J gave up 9 bases and V 0 bases, and 3 bases lay outside the gene matches. CDR3: CASSLDLAGAEQFF. The CDR3 DNA is TGCGCCAGCAGCTTGGATCTAGCGGGAGCTGAGCAGTTCTTC. Complete variable domain (other parts from reference TRBV5-1 and TRBJ2-1): KAGVTQTPRYLIKTRGQQVTLSCSPISGHRSVSWYQQTPGQGLQFLFEYFSETQRNKGNFPGRFSGRQFSNSRSEMNVSTLELGDSALYLCASSLDLAGAEQFFGPGTRLTVL.

The chain couples TRBV29-1 to TRBJ2-5; TRBD2 aligns across 15 bases. CDR1 SQVTM and CDR2 ANQGSEA come from the germline V gene. Trimming cost V 6 bases and J 5 bases; bases outside gene matches: 4. The CDR3 has 14 amino acids. The CDR3, as DNA: TGCAGCGTCCGGGGACTAGCGGGGGGCGAGACCCAGTACTTC. Translated, it gives CSVRGLAGGETQYF.

V usage is TRBV11-2 and J usage is TRBJ2-4, with D perhaps matching TRBD2 (6 bases). V gave up 5 bases and J gave up 0 bases, with 17 bases separating them. Germline CDR1 SGHAT, CDR2 FQNNGV. This CDR3 is built from 17 residues. In DNA form, the CDR3 reads TGTGCCAGCAGCCCACGGACGGGAGTGGTAGCCAAAAACATTCAGTACTTC. Translating it yields CASSPRTGVVAKNIQYF.

The chain uses TRBV29-1 and TRBJ2-5, with D possibly matching TRBD2 (5 bases). V was clipped by 4 bases and J by 2 bases, with 8 bases between them. The CDR3 length is 12 residues. CDR1 SQVTM and CDR2 ANQGSEA come from the germline V gene. The CDR3: CSVAPGQETQYF. CDR3 sequence (DNA): TGCAGCGTTGCTCCGGGACAAGAGACCCAGTACTTC.

The chain combines TRBV5-1 with TRBJ2-1; 10 positions agree with TRBD2. CDR1 and CDR2 (germline): SGHRS, YFSETQ. This CDR3 is 15 amino acids long. V shed 5 bases, J shed 4 bases, and the junction held 6 bases outside the gene matches. This CDR3 is CASRGRTSGYNEQFF. In DNA, the CDR3 is TGCGCCAGCAGAGGGCGGACTAGCGGATACAATGAGCAGTTCTTC.

The chain carries TRBV18 and TRBJ1-1, with unresolved D. Germline V gene sequence: CDR1 KGHSH, CDR2 LQKENI. The germline V and J ends were trimmed by 5 bases and 6 bases, with 13 bases remaining between them. The CDR3 spans 13 residues. CDR3 coding DNA: TGTGCCAGCTCAGCCCCGATGAGCGCTGAAGCTTTCTTT. It is translated as CASSAPMSAEAFF.

The rearrangement uses TRBV4-2 and TRBJ2-3; TRBD2 matches at 10 bases. This CDR3 contains 20 residues. J was trimmed by 0 bases and V by 0 bases; bases with no gene match: 12. Looked up from germline, CDR1 is LGHNA and CDR2 is YNFKEQ. CDR3 sequence (DNA): TGTGCCAGCAGCCAAGATGTTCGGACTAGCGGAAGTTGGAGCACAGATACGCAGTATTTT. Translating it yields CASSQDVRTSGSWSTDTQYF.

This clone was counted only a few times. V and J are TRBV19 and TRBJ1-1; D not resolved. Per the germline V gene, CDR1 is LNHDA and CDR2 is SQIVND (reference sequence). Trimming took 3 bases from V and 1 from J, leaving 6 bases between them. The CDR3 loop spans 13 amino acids. Written as DNA, the CDR3 is TGTGCCAGTAGTATGGCACAGAACACTGAAGCTTTCTTT. Protein product: CASSMAQNTEAFF.

Points on this clone: Other DNA sequences within the sample encode an identical CDR3. The chain employs TRBV2 and TRBJ2-2; D is ambiguous. From germline, CDR1 is SNHLY and CDR2 FYNNEI. This CDR3 contains 16 residues. Deletions cut 1 base from V and 2 bases from J, with 11 bases between. This CDR3 reads CASSEGQVTNTGELFF. CDR3 nucleotides: TGTGCCAGCAGTGAAGGGCAGGTTACTAACACCGGGGAGCTGTTTTTT. Full variable domain (rest looked up from reference TRBV2 and TRBJ2-2): EPEVTQTPSHQVTQMGQEVILRCVPISNHLYFYWYRQILGQKVEFLVSFYNNEISEKSEIFDDQFSVERPDGSNFTLKIRSTKLEDSAMYFCASSEGQVTNTGELFFGEGSRLTVL.

V usage is TRBV5-4 and J usage is TRBJ1-3; D gene ambiguous. Trimming removed 4 bases from V and 4 bases from J, with 9 bases in between. The CDR3 is 13 residues long. CDR1 is SGHNT, CDR2 YYREEE, per germline (reference sequence). The CDR3 sequence is CASSPGRGNTIYF. The CDR3 DNA follows: TGTGCCAGCAGCCCTGGTCGGGGAAACACCATATATTTT.